This TCR beta chain was recovered during a study of T cells in Graves' hyperthyroidism and ophthalmopathy. Whole-study findings and limits: Clonotypes that were expanded in thyroid above 0.001 mostly appeared in blood too.

Regions amplified from RNA transcripts were the TCR beta CDR3 regions. First-round RT-PCR of the TCR CDR3 relied on the HTBI primer set. TCRdb re-called the multiplex PCR reads with MiXCR, one entry per CDR3 protein. The table includes around 420,000 distinct CDR3 sequences, roughly an eighth detected once. V was cut by 5 bases and J by 0 bases, with 11 bases left in between. CDR3 length: 14 amino acids. The V gene's germline CDR1 is MNHEY and CDR2 SVGEGT. In its sample, this clonotype was seen many times. No antigen is known for it. The TCR comes from a woman between 18 and 29 years old with Graves' hyperthyroidism. Sequenced material: blood. V usage is TRBV6-2 or TRBV6-3 and J usage is TRBJ2-7; D is perhaps TRBD1 (5 bases). The CDR3 region is CASSPPTVSYEQYF. The DNA for the CDR3 is TGTGCCAGCAGTCCTCCGACAGTCTCCTACGAGCAGTACTTC.